This entry lists 6 T cell receptor beta chains sequenced from one sample in a study of OX40 agonist ivuxolimab in advanced cancers. Libraries were prepared by immunoSEQ multiplex PCR; TCRdb keeps only in-frame clonotypes and omits some of them. This table has about 38,000 clones, 80% appearing once. Specimen: CD4+ or CD8+ T cells sorted from blood, collected in a trial of the OX40 agonist ivuxolimab. All receptors come from an adult with an advanced solid tumor such as melanoma, head and neck, liver or kidney cancer.

The V and J genes are TRBV9 and TRBJ1-4, with D possibly being TRBD1 (6 bases). The CDR3 contains 14 residues. The germline V and J ends were trimmed by 3 bases and 8 bases, with 14 bases remaining between them. CDR1 and CDR2 from the germline V gene are SGDLS and YYNGEE. The CDR3 sequence is CASSARGGPEKLFF. The DNA for the CDR3 is TGTGCCAGCAGCGCTAGAGGGGGGCCCGAAAAACTGTTTTTT.

The chain links TRBV5-4 to TRBJ2-5; 9 positions agree with TRBD1. The CDR3 has 16 residues. CDR1 is SGHNT and CDR2 is YYREEE in the germline V gene (reference sequence). V gave up 4 bases and J gave up 4 bases; unmatched junction bases: 11. Written as DNA, the CDR3 is TGTGCCAGCAGCCTCACGGGACAGGGAAGGGGAGAGACCCAGTACTTC. Translating it yields CASSLTGQGRGETQYF.

The genes are TRBV5-4 and TRBJ2-2; tentatively, D is TRBD2 (6 bases). This CDR3 spans 18 amino acids. Trimming stripped 1 base from V and 3 bases from J, with 19 bases between. The germline gives CDR1 SGHNT, CDR2 YYREEE (reference sequence). CDR3 DNA sequence: TGTGCCAGCAGCTTGAGTCGATTTGGGCTAGCGCACACCGGGGAGCTGTTTTTT. Encoded protein: CASSLSRFGLAHTGELFF.

J is TRBJ1-5 and V is TRBV18; the D is unclear. CDR1 KGHSH and CDR2 LQKENI come from the germline V gene. This CDR3 has 14 residues. V lost 4 bases and J 6 bases, leaving 13 bases between the germline ends. The CDR3 region is CASSLDSEGQPQHF. CDR3 DNA sequence: TGTGCCAGCTCACTCGATTCGGAGGGTCAGCCCCAGCATTTT.

The rearrangement uses TRBV6-1 and TRBJ2-3; D unresolved. Germline V lookup: CDR1 MNHNS, CDR2 SASEGT. The CDR3 runs 15 residues. Trimming left V 7 bases short and J 6 bases short, with 20 bases between. The CDR3 region has the DNA TGTGCCAGCACTCCCGACTGGGTTAGGATGGATACGCAGTATTTT. It yields the protein CASTPDWVRMDTQYF.

This clone showed up just once. V is TRBV12-2 and J is TRBJ2-7; the table's D call, TRBD1, was not checked against the DNA. TRBV12-2 is shown as a pseudogene. The CDR3 is made up of 17 amino acids. The CDR3 nucleotides are TGTGCAAGTCGCTTAGCGGGTCATTGTTATTTTTCCAGGGAGCAGTACTTC. Translating gives CASRLAGHCYFSREQYF.